One sample yielded the 8 T cell receptor beta chains listed below, sequenced in a study of shared T cell receptors in the human thymus. Generated by immunoSEQ multiplex PCR, the TCRdb table keeps only in-frame clones and is missing some. The table shows hundreds of thousands of clones, with more than 75% occurring only once. The sample was also linked to a second study, of human thymus T cells.

The sample taken for sequencing was thymocytes. These TCRs come from a boy in the first two years of life with a congenital heart defect.

The rearrangement uses TRBV28 and TRBJ2-6; 11 bases fit TRBD1. Germline lookup yields CDR1 MDHEN and CDR2 SYDVKM. The CDR3 is 21 residues long. V shed 5 bases and J 0 bases; nucleotides not matched to a gene: 15. The CDR3 nucleotides are TGTGCCAGCAGTCCGGGACAGGGGGGTGGTGTACGCCACTCTGGGGCCAACGTCCTGACTTTC. Amino acid sequence: CASSPGQGGGVRHSGANVLTF. The full variable domain, its missing parts supplied by reference TRBV28 and TRBJ2-6, is DVKVTQSSRYLVKRTGEKVFLECVQDMDHENMFWYRQDPGLGLRLIYFSYDVKMKEKGDIPEGYSVSREKKERFSLILESASTNQTSMYLCASSPGQGGGVRHSGANVLTFGAGSRLTVL.

The chain employs TRBV15 and TRBJ2-2; 9 nucleotides match TRBD1. CDR3 size: 20 residues. V shed 5 bases, J shed 3 bases, and the junction held 19 bases outside the gene matches. Germline CDR1 reads LNHNV; CDR2 reads YYDKDF (reference sequence). The CDR3 nucleotides are TGTGCCACCAGCTCAACCGCCGGGACAGGGTCCGGTCGATACACCGGGGAGCTGTTTTTT. Its protein product is CATSSTAGTGSGRYTGELFF.

This clone was found a few times. This chain connects TRBV7-3 to TRBJ2-2, with D hard to call. CDR3 length: 14 amino acids. Trimming left V 4 bases short and J 5 bases short, with 11 bases between. Germline V gene lookup returns CDR1 SGHTA and CDR2 FQGTGA. CDR3 coding DNA: TGTGCCAGCAGCTCCCGGGTCGGGACCGGGGAGCTGTTTTTT. As protein: CASSSRVGTGELFF.

V gene TRBV4-1 combines with J gene TRBJ1-2; D is perhaps TRBD1 (5 bases). Per the germline V gene, CDR1 is MGHRA and CDR2 is YSYEKL. CDR3 length equals 17 residues. Trimming removed 0 bases at V and 4 bases at J, with 18 bases between. The CDR3 loop reads CASSQERRGHLIYGYTF. The CDR3 DNA sequence: TGCGCCAGCAGCCAAGAGAGGCGTGGACACTTAATCTATGGCTACACCTTC.

The chain recombines TRBV10-1 with TRBJ2-7; the match to TRBD1 covers 10 bases. V lost 5 bases, J lost 2 bases, and 12 bases stayed unmatched. Germline CDR1 is WNHNN and CDR2 is SYGVQD (reference sequence). CDR3 length: 17 amino acids. CDR3 nucleotides: TGCGCCAGCAGTAACAGTACGGACAGGGGGGATACCTACGAGCAGTACTTC. Translation gives CASSNSTDRGDTYEQYF.

As for this clone: At one end, the junction sequence differs from germline, possibly due to a read error. The chain uses TRBV18 and TRBJ2-1; TRBD2 matches 15 bases. Germline CDR1 and CDR2: KGHSH and LQKENI. The length of the CDR3 is 13 residues. The CDR3, as DNA: TGTGCCAGCTCACCAAGGACTAGCGGGAGGGCCCTCTTC. Amino acids: CASSPRTSGRALF.

The V and J genes are TRBV7-2 and TRBJ2-1, with 13 bases that match TRBD2. The CDR3 sequence is 14 residues long. Losses at the gene ends were 0 bases for V and 12 bases for J; bases not matched to a gene: 2. Germline CDR1 reads SGHTA; CDR2 reads FQGNSA. The CDR3 coding sequence is TGTGCCAGCAGCTTAGCCGGACTAGCGGGAGCGCAGTTCTTC. Translated: CASSLAGLAGAQFF.

The chain links TRBV4-1 to TRBJ2-1; 8 bases align to TRBD1. CDR3 length equals 15 residues. Germline CDR1 is MGHRA and CDR2 is YSYEKL. The junction had 10 bases not matched to a gene; V was cut back by 2 bases and J by 10 bases. The CDR3 is CASSQIRGTGGEQFF. The CDR3 DNA sequence: TGCGCCAGCAGCCAAATCCGTGGGACAGGCGGGGAGCAGTTCTTC.